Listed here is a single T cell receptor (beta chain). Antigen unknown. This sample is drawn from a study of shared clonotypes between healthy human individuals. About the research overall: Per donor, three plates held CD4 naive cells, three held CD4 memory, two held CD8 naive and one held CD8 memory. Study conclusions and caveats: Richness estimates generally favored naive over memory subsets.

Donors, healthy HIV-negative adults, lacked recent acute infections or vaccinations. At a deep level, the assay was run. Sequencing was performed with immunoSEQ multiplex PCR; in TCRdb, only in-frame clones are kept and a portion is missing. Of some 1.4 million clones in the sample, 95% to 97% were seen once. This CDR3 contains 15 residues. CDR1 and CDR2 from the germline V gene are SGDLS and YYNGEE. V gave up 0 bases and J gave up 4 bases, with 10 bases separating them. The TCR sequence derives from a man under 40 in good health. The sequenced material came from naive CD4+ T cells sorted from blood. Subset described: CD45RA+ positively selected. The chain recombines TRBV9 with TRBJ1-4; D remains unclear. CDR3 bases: TGTGCCAGCAGCGTAGCTCCGGCTAATAATGAAAAACTGTTTTTT. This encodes CASSVAPANNEKLFF.